The source of this TCR beta chain is a study of T cell clonality in common variable immunodeficiency (dated by TCRdb to between 2014 and 2017). Both CVID patients and healthy controls were predominantly of Caucasian heritage. Heparinized peripheral whole blood samples of about 5 to 8 ml were obtained from each donor. TCRbeta CDR3 repertoires were sequenced from genomic DNA of adults with common variable immune deficiency (CVID) and healthy adult controls. The control group was made up of about 22 healthy adult volunteers (roughly ten male and around 12 female) whose ages ranged from about 20 to 66 years, with a mean age of about 35. Diluted blood was density-centrifuged over Hypaque 1077 or Ficoll-Paque to isolate peripheral blood mononuclear cells. Genomic DNA was obtained from unsorted mononuclear cells using either Qiagen column purification or a centrifugation-based method. In its sample, this clone was seen many times. Its antigen target is currently unknown. The read finishes 3 residues shy of the CDR3 end, and the germline J gene is used to complete it.

Equivalent amounts of genomic DNA from CVID and control samples were used as sequencing input. For every sample, a 60 bp segment covering the rearranged TCRbeta CDR3 region was amplified and then sequenced. The immunoSEQ assay, a bias-corrected multiplex PCR combined with high-throughput sequencing, was used to amplify TCRbeta. In the original analysis: Every unique nucleotide sequence counted as a clone and was annotated with V, D and J genes, copy number and frequency. Sequences were labeled productive if in frame, and non-productive if out of frame or containing stop codons. As previously described, Shannon's entropy was used to calculate clonality. Mean CDR3 Kyte-Doolittle hydropathy was derived from the predicted amino acid sequences of productive clones. Hierarchical clustering of scaled V gene usage was performed with the R hclust function using Manhattan distance and complete linkage. To assess clone sharing by CDR3 amino acid sequence, 12 repertoires per group were resampled over 100 rounds. The repertoires were screened for some 70 published EBV-specific TCRbeta sequences and a few hundred published CMV-specific TCRbeta sequences. After two CVID samples that produced fewer than 10,000 sequences were dropped from the analysis, around 40 CVID repertoires remained. TCRdb obtained this table from immuneACCESS and retained in-frame rearrangements with V and J assigned. These tables miss some clones; where compared with another copy, unresolved V genes account for less than half of the shortfall, and the remainder is unexplained. D and trimming were read from the DNA, whereas the V and J calls and clone size are those reported in that table. The sample has about 35,000 clones on record, with no singletons. Of the sample, 2.5% to 3% falls within the top ten clones.

What the research found in general, with its limitations: TCRbeta clonality was higher in CVID subjects than in healthy controls (t-test p = 0.018), and the increase was most characteristic of about a third of subjects. The authors noted that sequencing repertoires of T cell subpopulations would be needed to clarify what caused the increased clonality in CVID. Even though DNA input was equal, the average per sample came to some 82,000 unique sequences for controls compared with approximately 29,000 for CVID samples. Patient heterogeneity within the CVID cohort put limits on correlating repertoire features with clinical complications. CVID subjects shared fewer TCRbeta clones with each other than healthy controls did (p < 0.0001). CVID TCRbeta sequences reportedly showed fewer deletions and N-nucleotide insertions and lacked highly modified clones with 13 or more V deletions.

CDR1 and CDR2 were assigned from the germline V gene (reference sequence) as PRHDT and FYEKMQ. V gives up 1 base and J gives up 0 bases, and the segment between their germline ends measures 4 bases. The CDR3, from cysteine to phenylalanine, totals 13 residues. The DNA covers only part of the CDR3, 30 bases in frame from base 1. The clonotype comes from a person aged 18 to 75 in good health. The chain is assembled from TRBV13 and TRBJ2-7, with no confident D gene call. What was sequenced was peripheral blood mononuclear cells. The CDR3 region: CASSLAVSYEQYF. The part of the CDR3 DNA that was read is TGTGCCAGCAGCTTAGCGGTCTCCTACGAG.